This T cell receptor (beta chain) was captured in a study of blood T cell repertoires in COVID-19. Per the germline V gene, CDR1 is MNHEY and CDR2 is SVGAGI. The length of the CDR3 is 14 residues. Germline trimming cut 6 bases from V and 1 base from J; bases unmatched to any gene: 4. TCRdb's table, derived via immunoSEQ multiplex PCR, lists solely in-frame clones and lacks some. This sample has 180,000 or so clones; 85% to 90% occur once, and the top ten carry under 2%. Sequencing was performed on peripheral blood. The TCR comes from a man aged 18 to 35 with active or convalescent COVID-19. The gene calls are TRBV6-5 and TRBJ2-7; 9 bases fit TRBD2. CDR3 protein: CASRPTSGSYEQYF. The CDR3 nucleotides read TGTGCCAGCAGGCCGACTAGCGGTTCCTACGAGCAGTACTTC.